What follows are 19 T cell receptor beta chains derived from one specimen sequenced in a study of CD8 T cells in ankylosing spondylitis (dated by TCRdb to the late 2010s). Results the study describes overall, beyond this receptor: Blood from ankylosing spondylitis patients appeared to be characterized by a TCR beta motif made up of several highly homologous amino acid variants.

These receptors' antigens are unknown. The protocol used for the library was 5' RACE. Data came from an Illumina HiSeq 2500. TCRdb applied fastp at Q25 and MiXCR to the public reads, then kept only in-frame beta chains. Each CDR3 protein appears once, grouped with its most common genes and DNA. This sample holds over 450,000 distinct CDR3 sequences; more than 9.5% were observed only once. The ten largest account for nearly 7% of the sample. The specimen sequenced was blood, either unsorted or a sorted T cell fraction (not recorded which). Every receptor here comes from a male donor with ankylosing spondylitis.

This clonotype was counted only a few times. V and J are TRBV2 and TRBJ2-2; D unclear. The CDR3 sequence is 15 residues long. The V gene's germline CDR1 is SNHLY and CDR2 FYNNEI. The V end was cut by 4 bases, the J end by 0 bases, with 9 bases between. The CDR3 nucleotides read TGTGCCAGCAGTGGAGGATACTCGAACACCGGGGAGCTGTTTTTT. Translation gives CASSGGYSNTGELFF.

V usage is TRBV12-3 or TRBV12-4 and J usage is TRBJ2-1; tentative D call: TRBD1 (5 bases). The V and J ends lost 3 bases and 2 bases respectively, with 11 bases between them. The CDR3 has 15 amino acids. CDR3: CASSLFGAPYNEQFF. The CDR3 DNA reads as TGTGCCAGCAGTTTGTTTGGGGCCCCCTACAATGAGCAGTTCTTC.

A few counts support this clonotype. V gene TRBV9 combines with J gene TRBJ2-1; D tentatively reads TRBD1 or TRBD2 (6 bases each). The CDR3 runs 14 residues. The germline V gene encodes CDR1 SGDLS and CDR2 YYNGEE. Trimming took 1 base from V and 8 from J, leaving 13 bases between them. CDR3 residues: CASSVTLGGDEQFF. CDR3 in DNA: TGTGCCAGCAGCGTAACCCTGGGGGGCGATGAGCAGTTCTTC. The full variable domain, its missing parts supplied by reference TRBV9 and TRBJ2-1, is DSGVTQTPKHLITATGQRVTLRCSPRSGDLSVYWYQQSLDQGLQFLIQYYNGEERAKGNILERFSAQQFPDLHSELNLSSLELGDSALYFCASSVTLGGDEQFFGPGTRLTVL.

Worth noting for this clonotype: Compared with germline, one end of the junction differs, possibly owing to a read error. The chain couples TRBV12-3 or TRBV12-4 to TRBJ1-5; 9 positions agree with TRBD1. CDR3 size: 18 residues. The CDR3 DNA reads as TGTACCAGCTGTTTAGCGAGGGGACAGGGAGGCGGCAATCAGCCCCAGCATTTT. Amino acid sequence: CTSCLARGQGGGNQPQHF.

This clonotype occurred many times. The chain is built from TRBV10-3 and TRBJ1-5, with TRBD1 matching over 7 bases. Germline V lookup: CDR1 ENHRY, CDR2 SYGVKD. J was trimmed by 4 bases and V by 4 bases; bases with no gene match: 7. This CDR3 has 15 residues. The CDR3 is CAISAGTETNQPQHF. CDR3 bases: TGTGCCATCAGTGCGGGGACAGAAACAAATCAGCCCCAGCATTTT.

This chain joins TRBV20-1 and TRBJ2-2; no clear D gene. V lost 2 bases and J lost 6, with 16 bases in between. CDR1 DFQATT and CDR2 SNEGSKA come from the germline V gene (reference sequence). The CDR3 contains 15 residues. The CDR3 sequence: CSARWAGSKPGELFF. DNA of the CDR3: TGCAGTGCTAGATGGGCTGGTAGTAAACCCGGGGAGCTGTTTTTT.

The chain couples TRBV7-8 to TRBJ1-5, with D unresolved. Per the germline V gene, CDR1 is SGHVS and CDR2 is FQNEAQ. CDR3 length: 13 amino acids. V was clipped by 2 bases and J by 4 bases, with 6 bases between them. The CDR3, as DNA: TGTGCCAGCAGCTTACCGGGGAATCAGCCCCAGCATTTT. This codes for CASSLPGNQPQHF.

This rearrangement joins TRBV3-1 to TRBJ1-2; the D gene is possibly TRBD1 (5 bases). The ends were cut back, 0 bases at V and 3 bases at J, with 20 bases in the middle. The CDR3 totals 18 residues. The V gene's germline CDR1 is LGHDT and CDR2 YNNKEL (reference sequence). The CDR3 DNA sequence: TGTGCCAGCAGCCAAGATGGGTGGAAGACAGCCTTTCACTATGGCTACACCTTC. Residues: CASSQDGWKTAFHYGYTF.

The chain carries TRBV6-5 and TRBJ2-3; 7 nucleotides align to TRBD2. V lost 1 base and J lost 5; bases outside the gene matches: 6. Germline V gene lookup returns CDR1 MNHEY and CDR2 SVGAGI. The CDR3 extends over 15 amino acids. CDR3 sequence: CASSYLTSDGDTQYF. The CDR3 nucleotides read TGTGCCAGCAGTTACTTAACTAGCGATGGAGATACGCAGTATTTT.

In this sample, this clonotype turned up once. This CDR3 reads CASSLFRGTDNEQFF. The CDR3 nucleotides are TGCGCCAGCAGCTTGTTCAGGGGGACCGACAATGAGCAGTTCTTC. The rearrangement uses TRBV5-1 and TRBJ2-1; 7 bases fit TRBD1. After removal of 1 base from V and 5 bases from J, the junction contained 6 bases not matched to a gene. The CDR3 runs 15 residues. The germline V gene encodes CDR1 SGHRS and CDR2 YFSETQ.

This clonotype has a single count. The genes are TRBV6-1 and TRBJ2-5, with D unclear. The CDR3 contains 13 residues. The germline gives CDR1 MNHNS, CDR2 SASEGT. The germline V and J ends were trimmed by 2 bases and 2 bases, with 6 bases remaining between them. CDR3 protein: CASSESQQETQYF. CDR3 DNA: TGTGCCAGCAGTGAAAGCCAGCAAGAGACCCAGTACTTC.

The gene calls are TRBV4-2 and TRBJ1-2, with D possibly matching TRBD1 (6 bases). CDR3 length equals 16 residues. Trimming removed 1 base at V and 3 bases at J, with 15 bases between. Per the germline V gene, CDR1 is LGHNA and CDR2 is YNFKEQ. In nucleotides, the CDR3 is TGTGCCAGCAGCCAAGTTGGTCAGGGGACGGACTATGGCTACACCTTC. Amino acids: CASSQVGQGTDYGYTF.

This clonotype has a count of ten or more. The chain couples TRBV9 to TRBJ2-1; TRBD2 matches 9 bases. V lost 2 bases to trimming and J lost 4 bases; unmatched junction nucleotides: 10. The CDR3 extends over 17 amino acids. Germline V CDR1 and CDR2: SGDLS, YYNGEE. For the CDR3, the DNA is TGTGCCAGCAGCGTGGAGCGGGAGGTGGATTTTTACAATGAGCAGTTCTTC. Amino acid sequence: CASSVEREVDFYNEQFF.

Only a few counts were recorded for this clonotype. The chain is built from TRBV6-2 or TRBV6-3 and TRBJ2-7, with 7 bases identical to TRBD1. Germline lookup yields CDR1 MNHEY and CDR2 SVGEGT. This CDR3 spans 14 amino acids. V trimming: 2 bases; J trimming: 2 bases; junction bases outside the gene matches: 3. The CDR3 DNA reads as TGTGCCAGCAGTTACCGACAGGGCACCTACGAGCAGTACGTC. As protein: CASSYRQGTYEQYV.

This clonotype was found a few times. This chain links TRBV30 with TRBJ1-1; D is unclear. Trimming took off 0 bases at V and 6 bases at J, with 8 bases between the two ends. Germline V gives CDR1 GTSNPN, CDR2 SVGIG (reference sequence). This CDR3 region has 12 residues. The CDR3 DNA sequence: TGTGCCTGGAGTGTACCGCATCCTGAAGCTTTCTTT. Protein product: CAWSVPHPEAFF.

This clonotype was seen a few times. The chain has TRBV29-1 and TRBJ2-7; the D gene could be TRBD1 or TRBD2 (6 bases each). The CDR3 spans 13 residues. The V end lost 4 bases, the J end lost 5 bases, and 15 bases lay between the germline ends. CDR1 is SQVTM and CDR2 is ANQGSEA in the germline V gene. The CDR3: CSVVGGRSDEQYF. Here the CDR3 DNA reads TGCAGCGTTGTGGGGGGCCGGTCCGACGAGCAGTACTTC.

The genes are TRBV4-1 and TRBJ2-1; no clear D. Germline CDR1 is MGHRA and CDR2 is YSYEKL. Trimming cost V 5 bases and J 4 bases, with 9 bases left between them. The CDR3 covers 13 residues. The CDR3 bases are TGCGCCAGCAGCGACCGCGGTTACAATGAGCAGTTCTTC. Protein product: CASSDRGYNEQFF.

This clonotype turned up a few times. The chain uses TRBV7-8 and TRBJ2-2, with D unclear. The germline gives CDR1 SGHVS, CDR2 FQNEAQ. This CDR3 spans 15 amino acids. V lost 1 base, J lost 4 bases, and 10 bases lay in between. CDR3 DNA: TGTGCCAGCAGCTTAGGGTCCCGGCGCACCGGGGAGCTGTTTTTT. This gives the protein CASSLGSRRTGELFF.

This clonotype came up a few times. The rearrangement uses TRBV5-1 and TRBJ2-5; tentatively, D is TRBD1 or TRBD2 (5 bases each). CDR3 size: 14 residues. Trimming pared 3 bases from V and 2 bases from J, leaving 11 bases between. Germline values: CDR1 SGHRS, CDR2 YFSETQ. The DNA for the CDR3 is TGCGCCAGCAGCTCCGGGACGGAGCAAGAGACCCAGTACTTC. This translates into CASSSGTEQETQYF. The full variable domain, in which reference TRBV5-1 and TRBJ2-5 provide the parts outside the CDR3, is KAGVTQTPRYLIKTRGQQVTLSCSPISGHRSVSWYQQTPGQGLQFLFEYFSETQRNKGNFPGRFSGRQFSNSRSEMNVSTLELGDSALYLCASSSGTEQETQYFGPGTRLLVL.